Below, 23 T cell receptor beta chains from the same sample are listed, as sequenced in a study of vaccination effects on CD4 cells after COVID-19. Produced via immunoSEQ multiplex PCR; TCRdb's table is partial and in-frame only. Of approximately 70,000 clones listed, 73% are singletons. No antigen has been assigned to these receptors. With about 9 days of culture completed, CD4+ T cells were isolated. Each participant received a vaccine that was either BNT162b2 or mRNA-1273, given as two doses. This specimen consisted of CD4+ T cells from PBMCs cultured without peptide, obtained after COVID-19 vaccination. The receptors stem from a human donor who received a COVID-19 vaccine.

CDR3 nucleotides: TGTGCCAGCAGTGCCCAGAGTAACTATGGCTACACCTTC. Translation: CASSAQSNYGYTF. The chain uses TRBV2 and TRBJ1-2, with D unresolved. V was shortened by 4 bases and J by 1 base, with 7 bases between the two germline ends. Germline V lookup: CDR1 SNHLY, CDR2 FYNNEI. The CDR3 spans 13 residues.

V gene TRBV5-6 combines with J gene TRBJ2-3; TRBD2 aligns across 13 bases. This CDR3 spans 19 amino acids. With V trimmed by 0 bases and J by 4 bases, 11 bases remained unmatched. CDR1 is SGHDT, CDR2 YYEEEE, per germline. The CDR3 DNA reads TGTGCCAGCAGCTTGGGACTAGCGGGGGGTCGACCCGGGTCAGATACGCAGTATTTT. This codes for CASSLGLAGGRPGSDTQYF.

CDR3 loop: CASRKTGALYGYTF. CDR3 nucleotide sequence: TGTGCCAGCAGAAAAACAGGTGCTCTCTATGGCTACACCTTC. V gene TRBV3-1 (or the pseudogene TRBV3-2) combines with J gene TRBJ1-2; a possible D gene is TRBD1 (5 bases). Germline loops: CDR1 LGHDT, CDR2 YNNKEL (reference sequence). The CDR3 has 14 amino acids. The V end lost 6 bases, the J end lost 4 bases, and 15 bases lay between the germline ends.

This chain links TRBV5-4 with TRBJ1-1; 7 bases map to TRBD1. CDR1 is SGHNT and CDR2 is YYREEE in the germline V gene (reference sequence). J lost 12 bases, V lost 4 bases, and 18 bases had no gene match. The CDR3 has 15 amino acids. CDR3 region: CASSDDHRGVSGSFF. CDR3 coding DNA: TGTGCCAGCAGCGACGACCACAGGGGAGTCTCTGGATCTTTCTTT.

The chain has TRBV3-1 (or the pseudogene TRBV3-2) and TRBJ2-6, with TRBD1 matching over 7 bases. CDR3 length: 16 amino acids. Per the germline V gene, CDR1 is LGHDT and CDR2 is YNNKEL (reference sequence). V dropped 4 bases and J dropped 0; count of bases not matched to a gene: 3. The DNA of the CDR3 is TGTGCCAGCAGCCCCGGGACAGCCTCTGGGGCCAACGTCCTGACTTTC. It yields the protein CASSPGTASGANVLTF.

V and J are TRBV6-1 and TRBJ1-2; no firm D call. Between the trimmed V and J ends, which lost 2 bases and 6 bases, there was a span of 16 bases. From germline, CDR1 is MNHNS and CDR2 SASEGT. The CDR3 contains 15 residues. CDR3 in DNA: TGTGCCAGCAGTGAACGAGCGGGCGAACGGGATGGCTACACCTTC. This codes for CASSERAGERDGYTF.

The table lists this clone with a few counts. The rearrangement links TRBV30 to TRBJ1-5; D unresolved. The ends were cut back, 3 bases at V and 10 bases at J, with 13 bases in the middle. The CDR3 loop spans 12 amino acids. The germline V gene encodes CDR1 GTSNPN and CDR2 SVGIG (reference sequence). CDR3 sequence: CAWSERFSPQHF. The CDR3 DNA is TGTGCCTGGAGCGAGCGGTTCAGCCCCCAGCATTTT.

There are a few counts of this clone. The chain joins TRBV2 to TRBJ1-5; maybe TRBD1 (5 bases). CDR3 length equals 14 residues. Trimming removed 5 bases from V and 3 bases from J, with 11 bases in between. Germline lookup yields CDR1 SNHLY and CDR2 FYNNEI. CDR3 region: CASSLTANNQPQHF. In DNA, the CDR3 is TGTGCCAGCAGTTTGACAGCTAACAATCAGCCCCAGCATTTT.

J is TRBJ2-3 and V is TRBV5-1; possibly TRBD2 for D (6 bases). There are 14 residues in the CDR3. Per the germline V gene, CDR1 is SGHRS and CDR2 is YFSETQ. Trimming took off 0 bases at V and 4 bases at J, with 9 bases between the two ends. The CDR3 reads CASSLVPGADTQYF. The CDR3 DNA reads TGCGCCAGCAGCTTGGTTCCGGGGGCAGATACGCAGTATTTT.

This clone showed up just a few times. This chain joins TRBV30 and TRBJ1-5, with D possibly TRBD1 on 5 matching bases. This CDR3 is 13 amino acids long. V was shortened by 2 bases and J by 5 bases, with 10 bases between the two germline ends. Germline V gene lookup returns CDR1 GTSNPN and CDR2 SVGIG (reference sequence). The CDR3, as DNA: TGTGCCTGGAGTTCAGGGATGGATCAGCCCCAGCATTTT. Residues: CAWSSGMDQPQHF.

The chain employs TRBV5-1 and TRBJ2-1; 9 nucleotides match TRBD1. This CDR3 is 16 amino acids long. The V and J ends lost 4 bases and 6 bases, in that order; junction bases with no gene match: 11. Per the germline V gene, CDR1 is SGHRS and CDR2 is YFSETQ. The CDR3 DNA reads TGCGCCAGCAGCCCATCTGGGACAGGGATATCCAATGAGCAGTTCTTC. It yields the protein CASSPSGTGISNEQFF.

The chain links TRBV5-1 to TRBJ2-5; 7 bases fit TRBD2. The CDR3 has 14 amino acids. CDR1 is SGHRS and CDR2 is YFSETQ in the germline V gene. J lost 4 bases, V lost 4 bases, and 7 bases had no gene match. CDR3 sequence (DNA): TGCGCCAGCAGCGCAGATCCGGGGGGAGAGACCCAGTACTTC. The encoded protein is CASSADPGGETQYF. The whole variable domain, remainder taken from reference TRBV5-1 and TRBJ2-5, is KAGVTQTPRYLIKTRGQQVTLSCSPISGHRSVSWYQQTPGQGLQFLFEYFSETQRNKGNFPGRFSGRQFSNSRSEMNVSTLELGDSALYLCASSADPGGETQYFGPGTRLLVL.

The sample holds a few counts of this clone. This chain links TRBV6-1 with TRBJ2-7; 7 positions agree with TRBD1. The CDR3 contains 15 residues. Trimming removed 3 bases from V and 3 bases from J; junction bases left unmatched: 8. Germline assignment: CDR1 MNHNS and CDR2 SASEGT. CDR3 sequence reads: CASSDRRGFFYEQYV. CDR3 nucleotides: TGTGCCAGCAGTGATCGCAGGGGGTTTTTCTACGAGCAGTACGTC.

The CDR3 DNA reads as TGTGCCAGCAGCCTGACTAGCGGGGGGGCTGAGACCCAGTACTTC. Translating it yields CASSLTSGGAETQYF. The gene calls are TRBV3-1 (or the pseudogene TRBV3-2) and TRBJ2-5; 14 nucleotides line up with TRBD2. CDR1 is LGHDT, CDR2 YNNKEL, per germline (reference sequence). J gave up 5 bases and V 4 bases, and 3 bases lay outside the gene matches. The CDR3 length is 15 residues.

This clone has only a few counts. In DNA, the CDR3 is TGTGCCAGCAGCTTACACTGGGGGGAGACCCAGTACTTC. Amino acids: CASSLHWGETQYF. The chain combines TRBV7-3 with TRBJ2-5, with D perhaps TRBD1 or TRBD2 (5 bases each). V shed 2 bases and J shed 5 bases, with 9 bases lying between them. This CDR3 contains 13 residues. Germline values: CDR1 SGHTA, CDR2 FQGTGA.

The chain employs TRBV6-2 or TRBV6-3 and TRBJ2-2; unclear D gene. V lost 2 bases to trimming and J lost 4 bases, with 11 bases between them. CDR3 length: 15 amino acids. The germline gives CDR1 MNHEY, CDR2 SVGEGT. For the CDR3, the DNA is TGTGCCAGCAGTTACACCGGGTCTGCCACCGGGGAGCTGTTTTTT. Its translation is CASSYTGSATGELFF.

The chain combines TRBV7-2 with TRBJ1-5, with 10 bases identical to TRBD1. Trimming at V came to 2 bases and at J to 6 bases, leaving 4 bases not matched to a gene. Germline CDR1 is SGHTA and CDR2 is FQGNSA. This CDR3 has 15 residues. CDR3 DNA sequence: TGTGCCAGCAGCTTAAGGACAGGGGGTACTCAGCCCCAGCATTTT. As protein: CASSLRTGGTQPQHF. The variable domain in full, completed from reference TRBV7-2 and TRBJ1-5, reads GAGVSQSPSNKVTEKGKDVELRCDPISGHTALYWYRQSLGQGLEFLIYFQGNSAPDKSGLPSDRFSAERTGGSVSTLTIQRTQQEDSAVYLCASSLRTGGTQPQHFGDGTRLSIL.

Written as DNA, the CDR3 is TGTGCCATCAGTGAATCATTGGAGCCGGTCAAAAACATTCAGTACTTC. Protein product: CAISESLEPVKNIQYF. This chain joins TRBV10-3 and TRBJ2-4, with D unclear. Germline V gene data show CDR1 as ENHRY and CDR2 as SYGVKD. The CDR3 extends over 16 amino acids. V shed 3 bases and J shed 3 bases, with 15 bases lying between them.

This clone has only a few counts. The V and J genes are TRBV29-1 and TRBJ1-2; 7 nucleotides line up with TRBD1. CDR3 length equals 14 residues. The germline V gene encodes CDR1 SQVTM and CDR2 ANQGSEA. Germline trimming cut 4 bases from V and 3 bases from J; bases unmatched to any gene: 8. The CDR3 loop is CSVVGQGDDYGYTF. The DNA for the CDR3 is TGCAGCGTTGTCGGCCAGGGGGACGACTATGGCTACACCTTC.

The V call is TRBV4-1, the J call TRBJ2-3, with TRBD1 matching 10 bases. Germline loops: CDR1 MGHRA, CDR2 YSYEKL. CDR3 size: 15 residues. J was trimmed by 1 base and V by 10 bases; bases with no gene match: 8. CDR3 region: CATRGQGEGTDTQYF. CDR3 coding DNA: TGCGCCACCCGAGGACAGGGGGAAGGCACAGATACGCAGTATTTT.

The chain employs TRBV3-1 (or the pseudogene TRBV3-2) and TRBJ1-3; D is uncertain. The V gene lost 6 bases and the J gene lost 2 bases, with 11 bases spanning the gap. Germline V CDR1 and CDR2: LGHDT, YNNKEL (reference sequence). The length of the CDR3 is 14 residues. The CDR3 is CASRRDPPGNTIYF. The CDR3 DNA reads as TGTGCCAGCAGACGCGACCCCCCTGGAAACACCATATATTTT.

This clone was recorded a few times. The V call is TRBV6-5, the J call TRBJ1-1; tentative D call: TRBD1 (5 bases). Germline V gene sequence: CDR1 MNHEY, CDR2 SVGAGI. The V gene lost 7 bases and the J gene lost 1 base, with 10 bases spanning the gap. The CDR3 contains 13 residues. For the CDR3, the DNA is TGTGCCAGCACACGGGACTCGAACACTGAAGCTTTCTTT. This codes for CASTRDSNTEAFF.

The chain links TRBV24-1 to TRBJ2-5; TRBD1 is a possible D gene (6 bases). V shed 2 bases and J shed 2 bases, with 11 bases lying between them. In germline, CDR1 is KGHDR, CDR2 SFDVKD. The CDR3 is 15 residues long. The CDR3 DNA reads as TGTGCCACCAGTGATTCATCACAGGGTCAAGAGACCCAGTACTTC. Its translation: CATSDSSQGQETQYF.